This T cell receptor beta chain came from a study of cytomegalovirus exposure and HLA in healthy donors. Study findings and constraints: Overall, about 160 TCR beta chains were annotated as cytomegalovirus-associated. Whilst most TCR sequences proved rare, a subset of public TCRs occurred across many donors. For cytomegalovirus status, the classifier reportedly gave diagnoses with high specificity and sensitivity.

Comments on this clone: Its antigen is unknown.

A 120-subject validation cohort, separate from the approximately 670-subject first cohort, supplied the donors. Repertoires were generated with immunoSEQ multiplex PCR, while TCRdb's copy carries only in-frame clones and drops some. The sample holds 330,000 or so clones, 86% seen once. V lost 4 bases to trimming and J lost 2 bases; unmatched junction nucleotides: 3. This CDR3 has 14 amino acids. CDR1 is SGDLS and CDR2 is YYNGEE in the germline V gene. This clonotype was obtained from a young woman in good health and CMV-seronegative. The chain has TRBV9 and TRBJ2-7; TRBD2 matches at 10 bases. The sample was PBMCs. Here the CDR3 reads CASSPSGSTYEQYF. The CDR3 nucleotides are TGTGCCAGCAGCCCTAGCGGGAGCACCTACGAGCAGTACTTC.